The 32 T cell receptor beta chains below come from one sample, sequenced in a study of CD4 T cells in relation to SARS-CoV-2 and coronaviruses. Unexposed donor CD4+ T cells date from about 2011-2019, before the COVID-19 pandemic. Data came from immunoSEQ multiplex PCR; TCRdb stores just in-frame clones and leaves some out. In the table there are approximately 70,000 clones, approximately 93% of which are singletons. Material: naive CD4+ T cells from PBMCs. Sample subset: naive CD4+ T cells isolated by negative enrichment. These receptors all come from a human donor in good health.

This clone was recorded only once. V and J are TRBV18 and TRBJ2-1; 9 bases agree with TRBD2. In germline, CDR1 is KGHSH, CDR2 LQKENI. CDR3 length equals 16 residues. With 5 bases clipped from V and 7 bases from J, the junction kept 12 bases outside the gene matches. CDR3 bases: TGTGCCAGCTCAGCACTTCTAGCGGGGTCGGGGAATGAGCAGTTCTTC. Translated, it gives CASSALLAGSGNEQFF. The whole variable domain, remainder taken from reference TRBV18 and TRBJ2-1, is NAGVMQNPRHLVRRRGQEARLRCSPMKGHSHVYWYRQLPEEGLKFMVYLQKENIIDESGMPKERFSAEFPKEGPSILRIQQVVRGDSAAYFCASSALLAGSGNEQFFGPGTRLTVL.

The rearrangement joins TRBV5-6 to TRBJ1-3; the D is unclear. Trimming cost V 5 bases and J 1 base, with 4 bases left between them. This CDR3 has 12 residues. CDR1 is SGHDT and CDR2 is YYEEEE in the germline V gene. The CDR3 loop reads CASSPSGNTIYF. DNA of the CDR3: TGTGCCAGCAGTCCATCTGGAAACACCATATATTTT. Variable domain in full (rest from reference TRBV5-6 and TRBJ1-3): DAGVTQSPTHLIKTRGQQVTLRCSPKSGHDTVSWYQQALGQGPQFIFQYYEEEERQRGNFPDRFSGHQFPNYSSELNVNALLLGDSALYLCASSPSGNTIYFGEGSWLTVV.

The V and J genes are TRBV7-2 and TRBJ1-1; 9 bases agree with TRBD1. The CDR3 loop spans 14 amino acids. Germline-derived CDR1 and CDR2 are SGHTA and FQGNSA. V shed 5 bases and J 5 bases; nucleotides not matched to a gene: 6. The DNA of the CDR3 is TGTGCCAGCAGCAGTGACAGGGGGAGGACTGAAGCTTTCTTT. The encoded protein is CASSSDRGRTEAFF.

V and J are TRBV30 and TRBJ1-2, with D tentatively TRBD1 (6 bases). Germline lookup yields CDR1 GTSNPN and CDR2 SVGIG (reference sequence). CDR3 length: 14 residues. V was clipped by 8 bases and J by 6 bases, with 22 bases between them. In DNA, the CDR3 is TGTGCCGGAACCCCCGGGGGCACCGGGAATGGCTACACCTTC. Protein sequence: CAGTPGGTGNGYTF.

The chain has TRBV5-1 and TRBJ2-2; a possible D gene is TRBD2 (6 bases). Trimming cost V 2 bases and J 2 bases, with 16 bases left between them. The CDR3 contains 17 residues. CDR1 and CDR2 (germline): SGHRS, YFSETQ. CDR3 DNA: TGCGCCAGCAGCTTTCTAGGTCCTAGCGCAAACACCGGGGAGCTGTTTTTT. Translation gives CASSFLGPSANTGELFF.

The CDR3 is CASSSRGTGLSTEAFF. The CDR3 DNA reads TGTGCCAGCAGCTCTAGGGGGACAGGGCTGAGCACTGAAGCTTTCTTT. The chain is built from TRBV7-9 and TRBJ1-1; 9 bases match TRBD1. The CDR3 length is 16 residues. Looked up from germline, CDR1 is SEHNR and CDR2 is FQNEAQ (reference sequence). V lost 4 bases to trimming and J lost 4 bases; unmatched junction nucleotides: 10.

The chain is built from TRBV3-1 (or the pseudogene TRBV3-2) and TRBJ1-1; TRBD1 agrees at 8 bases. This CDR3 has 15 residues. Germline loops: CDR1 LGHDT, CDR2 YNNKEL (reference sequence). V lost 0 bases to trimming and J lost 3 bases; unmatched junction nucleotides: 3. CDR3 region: CASSQDYRGDTEAFF. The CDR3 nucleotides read TGTGCCAGCAGCCAAGATTACAGGGGGGACACTGAAGCTTTCTTT.

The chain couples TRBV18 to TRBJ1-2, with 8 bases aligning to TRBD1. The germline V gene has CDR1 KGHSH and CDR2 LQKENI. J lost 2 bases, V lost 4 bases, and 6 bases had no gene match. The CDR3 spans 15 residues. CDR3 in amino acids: CASSLGTGSNYGYTF. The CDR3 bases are TGTGCCAGCTCACTAGGGACAGGTTCCAACTATGGCTACACCTTC.

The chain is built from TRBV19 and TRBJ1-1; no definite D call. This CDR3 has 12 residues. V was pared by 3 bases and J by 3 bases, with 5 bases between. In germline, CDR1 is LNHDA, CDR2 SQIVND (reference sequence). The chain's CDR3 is CASSISYTEAFF. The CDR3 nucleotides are TGTGCCAGTAGTATTTCGTACACTGAAGCTTTCTTT.

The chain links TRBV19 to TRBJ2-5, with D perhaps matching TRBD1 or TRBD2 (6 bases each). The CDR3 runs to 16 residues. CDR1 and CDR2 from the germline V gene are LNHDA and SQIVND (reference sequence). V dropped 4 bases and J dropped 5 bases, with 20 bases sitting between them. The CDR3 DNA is TGTGCCAGTAGTACCCTCCCCGGGGGCGCTGGGGAGACCCAGTACTTC. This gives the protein CASSTLPGGAGETQYF.

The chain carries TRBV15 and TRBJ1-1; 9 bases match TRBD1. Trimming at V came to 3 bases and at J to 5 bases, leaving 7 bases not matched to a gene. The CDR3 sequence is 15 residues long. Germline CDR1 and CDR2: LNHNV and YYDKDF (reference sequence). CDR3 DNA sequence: TGTGCCACCAGCAGCCCCGGGACAGGGTTTACTGAAGCTTTCTTT. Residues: CATSSPGTGFTEAFF.

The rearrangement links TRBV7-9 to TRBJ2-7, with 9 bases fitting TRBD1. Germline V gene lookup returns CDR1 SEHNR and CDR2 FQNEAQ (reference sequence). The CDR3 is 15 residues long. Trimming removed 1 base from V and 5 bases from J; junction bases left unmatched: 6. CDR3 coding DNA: TGTGCCAGCAGCTTAGACGGGACAGGGTCGAACGAGCAGTACTTC. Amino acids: CASSLDGTGSNEQYF.

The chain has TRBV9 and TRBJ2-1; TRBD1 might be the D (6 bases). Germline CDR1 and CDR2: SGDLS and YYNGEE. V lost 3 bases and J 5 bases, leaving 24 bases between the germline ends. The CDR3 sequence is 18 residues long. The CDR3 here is CASSGGGSSGWLNNEQFF. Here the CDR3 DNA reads TGTGCCAGCAGCGGAGGGGGTTCATCGGGTTGGCTTAACAATGAGCAGTTCTTC.

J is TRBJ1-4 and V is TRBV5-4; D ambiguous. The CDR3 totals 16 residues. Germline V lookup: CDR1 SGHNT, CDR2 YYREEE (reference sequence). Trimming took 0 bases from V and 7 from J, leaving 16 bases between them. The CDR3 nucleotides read TGTGCCAGCAGCTTGGGCCCCCAGCCTAGCCCTGAAAAACTGTTTTTT. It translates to CASSLGPQPSPEKLFF.

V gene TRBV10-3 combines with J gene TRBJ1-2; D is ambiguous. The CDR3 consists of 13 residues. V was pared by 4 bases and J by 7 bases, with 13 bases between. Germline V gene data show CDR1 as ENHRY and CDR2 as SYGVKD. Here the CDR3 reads CAISGTAAGGYTF. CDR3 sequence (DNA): TGTGCCATCAGTGGCACAGCGGCCGGTGGCTACACCTTC.

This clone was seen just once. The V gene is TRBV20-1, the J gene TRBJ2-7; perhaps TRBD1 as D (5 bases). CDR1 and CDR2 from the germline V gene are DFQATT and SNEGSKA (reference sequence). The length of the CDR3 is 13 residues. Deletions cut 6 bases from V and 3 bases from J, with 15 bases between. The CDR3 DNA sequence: TGCAGTGCCAGTCAGGGCGGCAACTACGAGCAGTACTTC. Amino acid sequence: CSASQGGNYEQYF.

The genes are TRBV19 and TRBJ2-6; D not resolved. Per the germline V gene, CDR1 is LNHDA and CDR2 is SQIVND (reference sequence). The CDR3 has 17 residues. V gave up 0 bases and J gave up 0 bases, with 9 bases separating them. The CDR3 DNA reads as TGTGCCAGTAGTATAGACTATTCAGGCTCTGGGGCCAACGTCCTGACTTTC. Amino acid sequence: CASSIDYSGSGANVLTF.

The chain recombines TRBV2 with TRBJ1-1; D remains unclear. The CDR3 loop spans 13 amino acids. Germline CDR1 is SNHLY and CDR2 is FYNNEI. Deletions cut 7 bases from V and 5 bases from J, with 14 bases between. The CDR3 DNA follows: TGTGCCAGCACAGGAGAGCTAGGAACTGAAGCTTTCTTT. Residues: CASTGELGTEAFF.

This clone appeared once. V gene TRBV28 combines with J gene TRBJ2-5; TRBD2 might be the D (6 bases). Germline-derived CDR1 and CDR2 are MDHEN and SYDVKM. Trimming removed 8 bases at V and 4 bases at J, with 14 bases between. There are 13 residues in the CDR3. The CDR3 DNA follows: TGTGCCAGCGCGGATAGCGGCCGAGAGACCCAGTACTTC. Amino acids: CASADSGRETQYF.

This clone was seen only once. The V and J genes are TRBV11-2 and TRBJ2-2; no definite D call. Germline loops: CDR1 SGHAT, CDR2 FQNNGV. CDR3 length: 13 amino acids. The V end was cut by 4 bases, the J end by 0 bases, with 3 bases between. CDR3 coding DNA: TGTGCCAGCAGCTCAACGAACACCGGGGAGCTGTTTTTT. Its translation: CASSSTNTGELFF.

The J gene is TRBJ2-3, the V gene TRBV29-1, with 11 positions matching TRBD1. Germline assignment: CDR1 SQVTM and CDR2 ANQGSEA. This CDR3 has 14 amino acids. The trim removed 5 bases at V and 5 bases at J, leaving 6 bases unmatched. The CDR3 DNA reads TGCAGCGTTAACGGGGACAGGGGGGGAGATACGCAGTATTTT. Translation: CSVNGDRGGDTQYF.

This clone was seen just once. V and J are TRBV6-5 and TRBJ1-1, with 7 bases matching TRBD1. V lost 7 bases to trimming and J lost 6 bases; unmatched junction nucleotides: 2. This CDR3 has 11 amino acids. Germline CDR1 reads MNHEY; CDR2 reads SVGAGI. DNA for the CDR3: TGTGCCAGCACCCAGGGGGCTGAAGCTTTCTTT. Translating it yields CASTQGAEAFF.

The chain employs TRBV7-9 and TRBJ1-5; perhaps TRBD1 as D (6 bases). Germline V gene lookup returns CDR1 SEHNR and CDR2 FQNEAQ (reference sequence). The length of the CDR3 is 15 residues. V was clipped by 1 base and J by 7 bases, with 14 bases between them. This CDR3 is CASSLDRASGQPQHF. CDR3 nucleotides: TGTGCCAGCAGCTTAGACAGGGCCTCTGGGCAGCCCCAGCATTTT.

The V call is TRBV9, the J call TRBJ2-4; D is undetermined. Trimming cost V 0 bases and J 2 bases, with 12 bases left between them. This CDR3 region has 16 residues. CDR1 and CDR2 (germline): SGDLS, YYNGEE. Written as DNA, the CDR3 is TGTGCCAGCAGCGTAGAGGATAGCTCTACCAAAAACATTCAGTACTTC. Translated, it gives CASSVEDSSTKNIQYF.

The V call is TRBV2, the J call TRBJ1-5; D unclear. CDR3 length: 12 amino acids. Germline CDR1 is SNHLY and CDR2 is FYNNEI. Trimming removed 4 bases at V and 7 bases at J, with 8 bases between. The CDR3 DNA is TGTGCCAGCAGTGCCGGGAACCAGCCCCAGCATTTT. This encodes CASSAGNQPQHF.

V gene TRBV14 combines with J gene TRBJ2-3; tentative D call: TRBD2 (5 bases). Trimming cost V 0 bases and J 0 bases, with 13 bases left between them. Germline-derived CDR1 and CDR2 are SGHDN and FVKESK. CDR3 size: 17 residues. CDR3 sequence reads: CASSQDWASSSTDTQYF. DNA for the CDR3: TGTGCCAGCAGCCAAGATTGGGCTAGCAGTAGCACAGATACGCAGTATTTT.

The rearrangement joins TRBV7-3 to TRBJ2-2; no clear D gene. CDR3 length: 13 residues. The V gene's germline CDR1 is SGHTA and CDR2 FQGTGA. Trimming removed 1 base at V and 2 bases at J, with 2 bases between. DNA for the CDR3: TGTGCCAGCAGCTTAAAAAACACCGGGGAGCTGTTTTTT. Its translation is CASSLKNTGELFF.

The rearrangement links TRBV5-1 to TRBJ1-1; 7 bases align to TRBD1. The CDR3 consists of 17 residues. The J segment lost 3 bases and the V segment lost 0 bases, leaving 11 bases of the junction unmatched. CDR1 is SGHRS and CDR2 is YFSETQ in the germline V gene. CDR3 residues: CASSLDYPGGEDTEAFF. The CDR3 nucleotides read TGCGCCAGCAGCTTGGATTATCCAGGGGGGGAGGACACTGAAGCTTTCTTT.

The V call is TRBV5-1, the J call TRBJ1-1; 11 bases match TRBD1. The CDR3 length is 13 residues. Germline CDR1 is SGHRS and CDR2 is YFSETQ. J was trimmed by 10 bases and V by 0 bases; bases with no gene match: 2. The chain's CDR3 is CASSLGTGGRAFF. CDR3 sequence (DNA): TGCGCCAGCAGCTTGGGGACAGGGGGCAGAGCTTTCTTT.

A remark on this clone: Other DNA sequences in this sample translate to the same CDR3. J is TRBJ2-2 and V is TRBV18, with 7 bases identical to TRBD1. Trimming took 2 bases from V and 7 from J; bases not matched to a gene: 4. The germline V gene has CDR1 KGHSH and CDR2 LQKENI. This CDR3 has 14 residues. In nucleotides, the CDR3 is TGTGCCAGCTCACCAGACAGGGTCAACGGGGAGCTGTTTTTT. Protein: CASSPDRVNGELFF.

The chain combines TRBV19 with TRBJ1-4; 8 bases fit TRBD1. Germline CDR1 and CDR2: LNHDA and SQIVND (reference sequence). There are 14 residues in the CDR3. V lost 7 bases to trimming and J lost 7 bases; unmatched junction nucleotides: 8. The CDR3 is CASTSGRGLEKLFF. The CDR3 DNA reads TGTGCCAGTACCTCAGGCAGGGGGCTTGAAAAACTGTTTTTT. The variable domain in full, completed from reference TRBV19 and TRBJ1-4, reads DGGITQSPKYLFRKEGQNVTLSCEQNLNHDAMYWYRQDPGQGLRLIYYSQIVNDFQKGDIAEGYSVSREKKESFPLTVTSAQKNPTAFYLCASTSGRGLEKLFFGSGTQLSVL.

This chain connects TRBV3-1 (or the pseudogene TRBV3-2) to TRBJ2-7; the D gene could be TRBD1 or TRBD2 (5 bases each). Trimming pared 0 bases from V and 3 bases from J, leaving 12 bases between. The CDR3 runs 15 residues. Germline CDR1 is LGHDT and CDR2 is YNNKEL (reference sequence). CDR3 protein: CASSQDLGDLYEQYF. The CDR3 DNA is TGTGCCAGCAGCCAAGATCTTGGGGACCTCTACGAGCAGTACTTC.